Following are 2 T cell receptor beta chains from one sample sequenced in a study of T cell responses to AZD1222 COVID-19 vaccine (dated by TCRdb to 2020 to 2023). The method was the immunoSEQ multiplex PCR assay. TCRdb obtained this table from immuneACCESS and retained in-frame rearrangements with V and J assigned. These tables miss some clones; where compared with another copy, unresolved V genes account for less than half of the shortfall, and the remainder is unexplained. The sample contains 130,000 to 150,000 clones, 88% of them found a single time. Of the sample, about 15% is held by the ten largest clones. The time point label for this specimen denotes: baseline before first vaccination. Sequenced material: peripheral blood, taken on day 0 of AZD1222 vaccination. These receptors were taken from an adult in good health.

J is TRBJ1-6 and V is TRBV7-2; a possible D gene is TRBD1 (5 bases). Germline CDR1 and CDR2: SGHTA and FQGNSA. The CDR3 sequence is 14 residues long. V was pared by 8 bases and J by 10 bases, with 18 bases between. CDR3 DNA: TGTGCCAGCGGGCCACAGGAAGCAATCTCACCCCTCCACTTT. Protein: CASGPQEAISPLHF.

A single count supports this clone. The gene calls are TRBV18 and TRBJ1-5; 7 bases are shared with TRBD1. This CDR3 region has 14 residues. Germline trimming cut 6 bases from V and 5 bases from J; bases unmatched to any gene: 7. CDR1 and CDR2 from the germline V gene are KGHSH and LQKENI. CDR3 protein: CASSELQGDQPQHF. The DNA for the CDR3 is TGTGCCAGCTCCGAACTTCAGGGGGATCAGCCCCAGCATTTT.